This T cell receptor beta chain was recovered during a study of T cells in Graves' hyperthyroidism and ophthalmopathy. Ophthalmopathy patients had Clinical Activity Score at least 3, NOSPECS grade at least 4, duration under 3 months. Study-level points and caveats: Most thyroid clonotypes expanded above 0.001 appeared in blood too.

Researchers amplified the TCR beta CDR3 regions from RNA transcripts. The HTBI primer set drove a first-round RT-PCR of the TCR CDR3. Via MiXCR, TCRdb re-called the multiplex PCR reads, giving one row per CDR3 protein. The sample has approximately 400,000 distinct CDR3 sequences, more than 12% seen once. Many counts were recorded for this clonotype. Its antigen is currently unknown. Germline V lookup: CDR1 MDHEN, CDR2 SYDVKM. Trimming took off 3 bases at V and 2 bases at J, with 17 bases between the two ends. The CDR3 runs 16 residues. The origin of this receptor is a middle-aged man with Graves' ophthalmopathy. Sequenced sample: blood. The chain uses TRBV28 and TRBJ2-7, with D perhaps assigned TRBD1 or TRBD2 (5 bases each). In DNA, the CDR3 is TGTGCCAGCAGTTTCCTACCATCCGGGACCGCCTACGAGCAGTACTTC. Protein: CASSFLPSGTAYEQYF.